The 29 T cell receptor beta chains below all came from one sample that was sequenced in a study of blood T cell repertoires in COVID-19. Libraries were prepared by immunoSEQ multiplex PCR; TCRdb keeps only in-frame clonotypes and omits some of them. The sample consists of around 700,000 clones, just under 90% of them appearing once. Sample: peripheral blood. These receptors all stem from a woman in her late teens or twenties with acute or convalescent COVID-19.

In this sample, this clone turned up once. The chain uses TRBV30 and TRBJ2-1, with 9 bases aligning to TRBD2. J lost 8 bases, V lost 0 bases, and 5 bases had no gene match. This CDR3 spans 14 amino acids. The germline V gene has CDR1 GTSNPN and CDR2 SVGIG (reference sequence). As DNA, the CDR3 is TGTGCCTGGAGTGTAGGCGGGGGGGCTGATGAGCAGTTCTTC. Its translation is CAWSVGGGADEQFF.

This clone has more than one count but fewer than ten. The chain has TRBV12-5 and TRBJ1-1, with TRBD1 matching 7 bases. The CDR3 consists of 14 residues. The V segment lost 7 bases and the J segment 5 bases; nucleotides outside the gene matches: 10. Germline V CDR1 and CDR2: LGHNT, FRNRAP. The CDR3 DNA reads TGTGCTAGTGTCCCGACAGGGTGGGTTACTGAAGCTTTCTTT. It specifies CASVPTGWVTEAFF.

The rearrangement uses TRBV5-1 and TRBJ1-2; possible D gene TRBD1, 5 bases. CDR1 and CDR2 from the germline V gene are SGHRS and YFSETQ. CDR3 length equals 12 residues. V lost 4 bases, J lost 6 bases, and 10 bases lay in between. The DNA of the CDR3 is TGCGCCAGCAGCCTGGGGGAGAATGGCTACACCTTC. The encoded protein is CASSLGENGYTF.

On this clone itself: The same CDR3 can be traced to other DNA sequences in this sample. V is TRBV9 and J is TRBJ1-2; the match to TRBD1 covers 7 bases. Germline-derived CDR1 and CDR2 are SGDLS and YYNGEE. The CDR3 length is 13 residues. Germline trimming cut 0 bases from V and 6 bases from J; bases unmatched to any gene: 2. The CDR3, as DNA: TGTGCCAGCAGCGTAGGGCAGGGGGATGGCTACACCTTC. Its protein product is CASSVGQGDGYTF.

This clone was counted only a few times. The chain couples TRBV30 to TRBJ1-6; the match to TRBD1 covers 7 bases. The germline V gene has CDR1 GTSNPN and CDR2 SVGIG (reference sequence). The CDR3 length is 15 residues. With 0 bases clipped from V and 8 bases from J, the junction kept 7 bases outside the gene matches. The DNA for the CDR3 is TGTGCCTGGAGTGTCAGGGTCAGGGGGGATTCACCCCTCCACTTT. Its translation is CAWSVRVRGDSPLHF.

The CDR3, as DNA: TGTGCCAGCAGTTACCTACGGGATTCACCCCTCCACTTT. Its protein is CASSYLRDSPLHF. The V and J genes are TRBV6-5 and TRBJ1-6, with D unclear. This CDR3 has 13 amino acids. Germline values: CDR1 MNHEY, CDR2 SVGAGI. Trimming stripped 2 bases from V and 8 bases from J, with 7 bases between.

Details on this clone: Within the sample, other DNA sequences also encode this same CDR3. V is TRBV6-5 and J is TRBJ1-3; D is unresolved. The CDR3 covers 14 residues. Germline CDR1 MNHEY, CDR2 SVGAGI. V lost 2 bases and J 0 bases, leaving 5 bases between the germline ends. CDR3 residues: CASSYGASGNTIYF. The DNA for the CDR3 is TGTGCCAGCAGTTACGGAGCCTCTGGAAACACCATATATTTT.

The rearrangement uses TRBV5-1 and TRBJ1-4; 8 nucleotides line up with TRBD1. This CDR3 spans 15 amino acids. V trimming: 4 bases; J trimming: 4 bases; junction bases outside the gene matches: 6. CDR1 SGHRS and CDR2 YFSETQ come from the germline V gene. The CDR3: CASSTRTGYNEKLFF. The CDR3 DNA is TGCGCCAGCAGCACCAGGACAGGGTATAATGAAAAACTGTTTTTT.

The V call is TRBV25-1, the J call TRBJ1-6; TRBD1 agrees at 7 bases. This CDR3 has 16 residues. Germline V CDR1 and CDR2: MGHDK, SYGVNS. The ends lost 3 bases at V and 7 bases at J; junction bases unmatched: 9. The DNA of the CDR3 is TGTGCCAGCAGTGAGCCCCGACAGGGATCGAATTCACCCCTCCACTTT. Protein product: CASSEPRQGSNSPLHF.

The chain employs TRBV5-1 and TRBJ1-2; the match to TRBD1 covers 7 bases. The length of the CDR3 is 14 residues. Per germline, CDR1 SGHRS and CDR2 YFSETQ. The trim removed 4 bases at V and 6 bases at J, leaving 9 bases unmatched. CDR3 loop: CASSGGRGVNGYTF. The CDR3 DNA sequence: TGCGCCAGCAGCGGCGGCAGGGGGGTCAATGGCTACACCTTC.

This clone was recorded only once. The chain uses TRBV30 and TRBJ1-6; 7 nucleotides match TRBD1. The CDR3 runs to 13 residues. With 4 bases clipped from V and 10 bases from J, the junction kept 7 bases outside the gene matches. Germline V gives CDR1 GTSNPN, CDR2 SVGIG (reference sequence). In DNA form, the CDR3 reads TGTGCCTGGATGATACAGGGGAACTCACCCCTCCACTTT. It is translated as CAWMIQGNSPLHF. The full variable domain, rest sourced from reference TRBV30 and TRBJ1-6, is SQTIHQWPATLVQPVGSPLSLECTVEGTSNPNLYWYRQAAGRGLQLLFYSVGIGQISSEVPQNLSASRPQDRQFILSSKKLLLSDSGFYLCAWMIQGNSPLHFGNGTRLTVT.

The chain recombines TRBV6-2 or TRBV6-3 with TRBJ2-3; D not resolved. The CDR3 totals 13 residues. Trimming cost V 2 bases and J 6 bases, with 9 bases left between them. Germline V gene lookup returns CDR1 MNHEY and CDR2 SVGEGT. The CDR3 is CASSYPPPDTQYF. CDR3 DNA sequence: TGTGCCAGCAGTTACCCCCCCCCGGATACGCAGTATTTT.

The rearrangement uses TRBV5-1 and TRBJ1-4; 10 bases agree with TRBD1. The V segment lost 3 bases and the J segment 6 bases; nucleotides outside the gene matches: 8. The CDR3 loop spans 16 amino acids. The germline gives CDR1 SGHRS, CDR2 YFSETQ. CDR3 coding DNA: TGCGCCAGCAGCTCGCGACAGGGGGCGGGGTATGAAAAACTGTTTTTT. It yields the protein CASSSRQGAGYEKLFF.

The CDR3 region is CASSLTGNEQFF. Here the CDR3 DNA reads TGTGCCAGCAGCCTGACAGGGAACGAGCAGTTCTTC. The chain carries TRBV6-5 and TRBJ2-1; the match to TRBD1 covers 7 bases. Unmatched junction bases numbered 6, after V lost 6 bases and J lost 10 bases. Per germline, CDR1 MNHEY and CDR2 SVGAGI. This CDR3 has 12 amino acids.

This clone was seen a few times. J is TRBJ1-3 and V is TRBV10-1; no reliable D call. The V end lost 6 bases, the J end lost 1 base, and 10 bases lay between the germline ends. Germline CDR1 reads WNHNN; CDR2 reads SYGVQD (reference sequence). This CDR3 spans 14 amino acids. The DNA for the CDR3 is TGCGCCAGCAGCGGGGTTACTTCTGGAAACACCATATATTTT. As protein: CASSGVTSGNTIYF.

This clone was seen a single time. The V call is TRBV2, the J call TRBJ2-7; TRBD2 matches 10 bases. CDR1 and CDR2 from the germline V gene are SNHLY and FYNNEI. CDR3 size: 13 residues. Trimming cost V 7 bases and J 3 bases; bases outside gene matches: 3. The CDR3 DNA reads TGTGCCAGCAAACGACTAGCGGGCTACGAGCAGTACTTC. It codes for CASKRLAGYEQYF.

The gene calls are TRBV28 and TRBJ1-3; 12 positions match TRBD1. CDR1 is MDHEN, CDR2 SYDVKM, per germline. With V trimmed by 5 bases and J by 4 bases, 0 bases remained unmatched. The CDR3 is 14 amino acids. The CDR3 spells CASSGTGGGNTIYF. The CDR3 DNA sequence: TGTGCCAGCAGTGGGACAGGGGGCGGAAACACCATATATTTT.

This chain connects TRBV7-6 to TRBJ2-7; TRBD1 matches at 10 bases. Germline V lookup: CDR1 SGHVS, CDR2 FNYEAQ. The CDR3 sequence is 16 residues long. V trimming: 2 bases; J trimming: 4 bases; junction bases outside the gene matches: 8. This CDR3 is CASSLQYRDRGYEQYF. The CDR3 nucleotides read TGTGCCAGCAGCTTACAGTACCGGGACAGGGGTTACGAGCAGTACTTC.

This clone was detected only once. CDR3 coding DNA: TGTGCCAGCAGTTTATATTTTGACAGGACCAACTATGGCTACACCTTC. Protein sequence: CASSLYFDRTNYGYTF. The chain has TRBV27 and TRBJ1-2, with a possible D match to TRBD1 (6 bases). The CDR3 sequence is 16 residues long. Germline lookup yields CDR1 MNHEY and CDR2 SMNVEV (reference sequence). The V end was cut by 1 base, the J end by 2 bases, with 14 bases between.

J is TRBJ1-1 and V is TRBV6-5, with TRBD1 matching 8 bases. Germline V CDR1 and CDR2: MNHEY, SVGAGI. The junction had 4 bases not matched to a gene; V was cut back by 9 bases and J by 10 bases. This CDR3 contains 10 residues. CDR3 protein: CASRQGSAFF. The CDR3 nucleotides are TGTGCCAGTAGACAGGGGTCAGCTTTCTTT.

The chain links TRBV19 to TRBJ1-6; D not certain. The germline CDR1 and CDR2 sequences are LNHDA and SQIVND (reference sequence). The V end was cut by 0 bases, the J end by 10 bases, with 13 bases between. The CDR3 sequence is 15 residues long. Here the CDR3 reads CASSIDRIAYSPLHF. CDR3 nucleotides: TGTGCCAGTAGTATAGACAGAATCGCATACTCACCCCTCCACTTT.

V is TRBV5-1 and J is TRBJ2-7; 10 bases match TRBD1. The germline V gene has CDR1 SGHRS and CDR2 YFSETQ. The CDR3 is 15 amino acids. V shed 4 bases and J 2 bases; nucleotides not matched to a gene: 6. The DNA for the CDR3 is TGCGCCAGCAGCGGGGGGACAGGGGATCCCTACGAGCAGTACTTC. Encoded protein: CASSGGTGDPYEQYF.

The chain uses TRBV29-1 and TRBJ2-7; D is possibly TRBD2 (5 bases). Trimming took 6 bases from V and 4 from J, leaving 13 bases between them. Germline V gene lookup returns CDR1 SQVTM and CDR2 ANQGSEA. The CDR3 contains 12 residues. The DNA of the CDR3 is TGCAGCGTGAGGAGGCCGACTTACGAGCAGTACTTC. The encoded protein is CSVRRPTYEQYF.

V gene TRBV14 combines with J gene TRBJ2-3; 11 bases are shared with TRBD1. V dropped 0 bases and J dropped 4; count of bases not matched to a gene: 9. CDR1 is SGHDN and CDR2 is FVKESK in the germline V gene. This CDR3 spans 18 amino acids. CDR3 nucleotides: TGTGCCAGCAGCCAAGATAGCAGGACAGGGGGCCGAGCAGATACGCAGTATTTT. This codes for CASSQDSRTGGRADTQYF.

The rearrangement links TRBV4-3 to TRBJ2-7; D is unclear. V was trimmed by 2 bases and J by 2 bases, leaving 7 bases between them. CDR1 and CDR2 (germline): LGHNA, YSLEER. The CDR3 loop spans 13 amino acids. The CDR3 protein is CASSQPSTYEQYF. The CDR3 region has the DNA TGCGCCAGCAGCCAACCATCCACCTACGAGCAGTACTTC.

This clone was detected a few times. The J gene is TRBJ2-5, the V gene TRBV5-4; 8 bases agree with TRBD2. V lost 2 bases, J lost 0 bases, and 0 bases stayed unmatched. This CDR3 contains 14 residues. From germline, CDR1 is SGHNT and CDR2 YYREEE (reference sequence). The CDR3 sequence: CASSLLADQETQYF. The CDR3 DNA reads TGTGCCAGCAGCTTACTAGCGGACCAAGAGACCCAGTACTTC. The variable domain in full, with the rest retrieved from reference TRBV5-4 and TRBJ2-5, is ETGVTQSPTHLIKTRGQQVTLRCSSQSGHNTVSWYQQALGQGPQFIFQYYREEENGRGNFPPRFSGLQFPNYSSELNVNALELDDSALYLCASSLLADQETQYFGPGTRLLVL.

This chain links TRBV24-1 with TRBJ2-7; 9 bases fit TRBD1. The CDR3 is made up of 15 amino acids. Trimming at V came to 4 bases and at J to 7 bases, leaving 10 bases not matched to a gene. Germline CDR1 is KGHDR and CDR2 is SFDVKD. CDR3 protein: CATSDPPGQGGEQYF. The CDR3 DNA sequence: TGTGCCACCAGTGACCCTCCGGGACAGGGAGGAGAGCAGTACTTC.

In its sample, this clone was seen once. CDR3: CASSQDRGVNQPQHF. The CDR3 DNA is TGCGCCAGCAGCCAAGATCGGGGAGTCAATCAGCCCCAGCATTTT. This chain links TRBV4-3 with TRBJ1-5; D remains unclear. V was shortened by 0 bases and J by 3 bases, with 9 bases between the two germline ends. The CDR3 consists of 15 residues. Germline loops: CDR1 LGHNA, CDR2 YSLEER.

The chain links TRBV19 to TRBJ1-5, with a tentative D call TRBD1 (6 bases). CDR3 size: 14 residues. The germline CDR1 and CDR2 sequences are LNHDA and SQIVND (reference sequence). Trimming stripped 9 bases from V and 0 bases from J, with 12 bases between. CDR3 nucleotide sequence: TGTGCCAGCTATGACAGGAATAGCAATCAGCCCCAGCATTTT. This gives the protein CASYDRNSNQPQHF.